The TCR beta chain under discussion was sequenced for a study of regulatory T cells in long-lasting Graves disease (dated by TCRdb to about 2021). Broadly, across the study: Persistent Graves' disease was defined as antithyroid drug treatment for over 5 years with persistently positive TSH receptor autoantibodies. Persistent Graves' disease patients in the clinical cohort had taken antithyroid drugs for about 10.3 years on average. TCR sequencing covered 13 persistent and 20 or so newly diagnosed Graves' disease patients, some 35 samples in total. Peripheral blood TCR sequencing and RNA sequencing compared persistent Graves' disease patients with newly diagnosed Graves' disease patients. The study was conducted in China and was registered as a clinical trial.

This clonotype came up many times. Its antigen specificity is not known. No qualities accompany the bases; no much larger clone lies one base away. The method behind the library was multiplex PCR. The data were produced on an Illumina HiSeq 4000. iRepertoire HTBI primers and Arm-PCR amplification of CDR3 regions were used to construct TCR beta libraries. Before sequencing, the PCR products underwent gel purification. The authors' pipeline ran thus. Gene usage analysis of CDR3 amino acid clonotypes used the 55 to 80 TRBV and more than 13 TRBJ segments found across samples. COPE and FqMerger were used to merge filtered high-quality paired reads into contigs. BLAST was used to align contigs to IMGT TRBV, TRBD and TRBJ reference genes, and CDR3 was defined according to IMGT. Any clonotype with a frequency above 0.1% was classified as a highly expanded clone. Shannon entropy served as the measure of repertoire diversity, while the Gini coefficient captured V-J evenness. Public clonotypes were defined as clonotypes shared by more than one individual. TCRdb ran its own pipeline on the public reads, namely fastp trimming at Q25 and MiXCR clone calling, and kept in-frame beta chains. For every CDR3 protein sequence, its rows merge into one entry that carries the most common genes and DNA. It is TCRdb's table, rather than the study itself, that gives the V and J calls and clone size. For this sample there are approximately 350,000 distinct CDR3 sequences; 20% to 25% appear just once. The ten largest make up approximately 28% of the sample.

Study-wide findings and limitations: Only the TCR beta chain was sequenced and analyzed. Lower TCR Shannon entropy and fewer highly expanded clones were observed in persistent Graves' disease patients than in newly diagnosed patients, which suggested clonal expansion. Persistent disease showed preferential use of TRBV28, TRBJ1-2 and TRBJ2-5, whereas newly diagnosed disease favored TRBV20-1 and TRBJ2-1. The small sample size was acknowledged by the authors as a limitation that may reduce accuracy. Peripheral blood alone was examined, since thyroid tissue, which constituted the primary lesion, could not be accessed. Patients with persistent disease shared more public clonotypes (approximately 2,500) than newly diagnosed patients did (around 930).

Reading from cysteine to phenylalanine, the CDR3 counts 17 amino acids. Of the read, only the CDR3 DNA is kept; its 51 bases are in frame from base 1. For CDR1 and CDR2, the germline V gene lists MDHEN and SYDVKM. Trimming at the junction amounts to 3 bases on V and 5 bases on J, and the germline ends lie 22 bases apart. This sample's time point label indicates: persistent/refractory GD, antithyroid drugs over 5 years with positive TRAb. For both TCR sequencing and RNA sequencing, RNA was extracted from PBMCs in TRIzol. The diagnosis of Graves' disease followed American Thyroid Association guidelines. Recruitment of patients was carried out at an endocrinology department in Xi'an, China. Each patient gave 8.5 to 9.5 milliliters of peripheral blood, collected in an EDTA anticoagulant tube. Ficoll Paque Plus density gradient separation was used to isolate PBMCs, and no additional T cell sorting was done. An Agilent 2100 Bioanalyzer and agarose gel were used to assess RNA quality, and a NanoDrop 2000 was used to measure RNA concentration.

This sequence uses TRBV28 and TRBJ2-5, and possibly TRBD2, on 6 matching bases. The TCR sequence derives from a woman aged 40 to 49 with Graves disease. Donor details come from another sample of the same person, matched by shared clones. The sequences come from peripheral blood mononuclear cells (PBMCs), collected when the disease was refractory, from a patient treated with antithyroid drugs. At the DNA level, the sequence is TGTGCCAGCAGTTTTCGTAGCGGTGGGGGTTCGAGGGAGACCCAGTACTTC. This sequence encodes CASSFRSGGGSRETQYF.